This paragraph reports one T cell receptor beta chain. Antigen unknown. The junction and the germline gene differ at one end; a read error may be behind it. The data originate from a study of blood T cells in healthy people across ages. Across the whole study: Capturing about one barcoded beta molecule per two T cells was achieved by template switching.

The second PCR ran roughly 7 to 12 cycles with a sample-barcoded 5' primer and J-beta primers. The authors tagged each cDNA molecule using a template-switch adaptor with 12 random nucleotides. TCRdb independently ran MiXCR on the 5' RACE reads; one entry per CDR3 protein. This sample has 1.5 million to 1.9 million distinct CDR3 sequences; around 40% occur once, and the top ten carry around 4%. Study observations and caveats: Without sorted subsets, naive and antigen-experienced compartments could not be conclusively compared. Donor CMV status, an unknown factor, possibly confounded changes in expanded clonotypes.

The CDR3 covers 12 residues. CDR1 SNHLY and CDR2 FYNNEI come from the germline V gene. The sample consisted of blood. The chain carries TRBV2 and TRBJ2-5; tentatively, D is TRBD2 (6 bases). This receptor was identified in a woman between 18 and 29 years old in good health. The CDR3 DNA follows: TGTGCCGGCAGAGAAGAAGCGGGGACCCAGTACTTC. Translated, it gives CAGREEAGTQYF.